The 12 T cell receptor beta chains listed next were all sequenced from one sample in a study of blood T cells in healthy people across ages. For the second PCR, which ran for about 7 to 11 cycles, a sample-barcoded 5' primer and a J-beta primer mix were used. TCRdb reprocessed the 5' RACE reads via MiXCR and lists one record per CDR3 protein. The table has 500,000 to 700,000 distinct CDR3 sequences, around 31% seen once. Sequencing was performed on blood. These receptors all stem from a woman older than 75 in good health.

This clonotype has ten or more counts. CDR3: CSVEDPLAGADTQYF. In DNA form, the CDR3 reads TGCAGCGTTGAAGATCCCCTAGCGGGGGCAGATACGCAGTATTTT. The J gene is TRBJ2-3, the V gene TRBV29-1; TRBD2 matches at 10 bases. Germline trimming cut 0 bases from V and 4 bases from J; bases unmatched to any gene: 4. This CDR3 comprises 15 residues. Germline V lookup: CDR1 SQVTM, CDR2 ANQGSEA.

The sample holds many counts of this clonotype. V usage is TRBV6-5 and J usage is TRBJ1-2; 8 positions match TRBD1. Germline trimming cut 2 bases from V and 0 bases from J; bases unmatched to any gene: 11. The CDR3 is 18 residues long. Looked up from germline, CDR1 is MNHEY and CDR2 is SVGAGI. The CDR3 loop is CASSYRYEGQVANYGYTF. The CDR3 region has the DNA TGTGCCAGCAGTTACCGCTACGAGGGACAGGTCGCTAACTATGGCTACACCTTC.

The genes are TRBV29-1 and TRBJ2-1, with D perhaps TRBD1 (6 bases). The CDR3 spans 15 residues. The V end was cut by 5 bases, the J end by 2 bases, with 16 bases between. Germline V gene sequence: CDR1 SQVTM, CDR2 ANQGSEA. This chain's CDR3 is CSVSTRQATYNEQFF. The CDR3 nucleotides are TGCAGCGTTTCCACAAGACAGGCCACCTACAATGAGCAGTTCTTC.

The chain joins TRBV27 to TRBJ1-2; 7 bases map to TRBD1. Germline V gene sequence: CDR1 MNHEY, CDR2 SMNVEV (reference sequence). The junction had 5 bases not matched to a gene; V was cut back by 3 bases and J by 7 bases. The CDR3 totals 13 residues. CDR3 DNA sequence: TGTGCCAGCAGTTTTTCCGGGACAGTTGGCTACACCTTC. This translates into CASSFSGTVGYTF.

The V gene is TRBV20-1, the J gene TRBJ2-3; D remains ambiguous. The CDR3 has 14 amino acids. Germline V lookup: CDR1 DFQATT, CDR2 SNEGSKA (reference sequence). V was shortened by 0 bases and J by 12 bases, with 19 bases between the two germline ends. CDR3 amino acids: CSARDSANAAPQYF. In DNA form, the CDR3 reads TGCAGTGCTAGAGATTCGGCTAACGCGGCGCCACAGTATTTT.

This clonotype showed up just a few times. The V gene is TRBV2, the J gene TRBJ2-7, with TRBD2 matching over 11 bases. Per germline, CDR1 SNHLY and CDR2 FYNNEI. This CDR3 region has 13 residues. V lost 7 bases, J lost 5 bases, and 4 bases stayed unmatched. CDR3 nucleotides: TGTGCCAGCAAAGGGACTAGCGGCGACGAGCAGTACTTC. Translation: CASKGTSGDEQYF. Full variable domain (outside the CDR3, taken from reference TRBV2 and TRBJ2-7): EPEVTQTPSHQVTQMGQEVILRCVPISNHLYFYWYRQILGQKVEFLVSFYNNEISEKSEIFDDQFSVERPDGSNFTLKIRSTKLEDSAMYFCASKGTSGDEQYFGPGTRLTVT.

This clonotype came up many times. The chain joins TRBV13 to TRBJ2-5, with a tentative D call TRBD2 (5 bases). Germline V gene lookup returns CDR1 PRHDT and CDR2 FYEKMQ (reference sequence). There are 12 residues in the CDR3. Trimming took off 2 bases at V and 10 bases at J, with 11 bases between the two ends. This CDR3 reads CASSLSLGDQYF. CDR3 bases: TGTGCCAGCAGCTTATCCCTCGGGGACCAGTACTTC.

In this sample, this clonotype turned up many times. The chain joins TRBV6-5 to TRBJ2-7, with TRBD2 matching over 7 bases. CDR3 length: 13 residues. The V gene's germline CDR1 is MNHEY and CDR2 SVGAGI. Unmatched junction bases numbered 9, after V lost 6 bases and J lost 7 bases. CDR3 DNA sequence: TGTGCCAGCAGGGCACTAGCGTCGGGGGAGCAGTACTTC. Encoded protein: CASRALASGEQYF.

This clonotype was counted many times. The rearrangement uses TRBV5-1 and TRBJ2-3, with a weak D call TRBD1 (5 bases). V was pared by 3 bases and J by 2 bases, with 16 bases between. Germline V gene data show CDR1 as SGHRS and CDR2 as YFSETQ. This CDR3 is built from 16 residues. CDR3 sequence reads: CASSSQGALFTDTQYF. For the CDR3, the DNA is TGCGCCAGCAGCTCTCAGGGCGCCTTATTCACAGATACGCAGTATTTT.

About this clonotype: A much larger clone lies a single base off, so this may be a read error. This chain connects TRBV7-2 to TRBJ1-2, with TRBD1 as a possible D gene (5 bases). This CDR3 spans 15 amino acids. V was trimmed by 2 bases and J by 3 bases, leaving 13 bases between them. The germline gives CDR1 SGHTA, CDR2 FQGNSA. CDR3 nucleotide sequence: TGTGCCAGCAGCTTACGTGGCGGGACTGACTATGGCTACACCTTC. Its protein is CASSLRGGTDYGYTF.

This clonotype was seen at least ten times. DNA of the CDR3: TGTGCCAGCAGACGGACTAGCGGGGGGGCCATTGAGCAGTTCTTC. Translated, it gives CASRRTSGGAIEQFF. This chain joins TRBV12-3 or TRBV12-4 and TRBJ2-1; TRBD2 aligns across 15 bases. After removal of 6 bases from V and 9 bases from J, the junction contained 6 bases not matched to a gene. CDR3 size: 15 residues.

By sample fraction, this clonotype is medium-sized (0.01 to 0.1%). The chain uses TRBV20-1 and TRBJ1-2; D is perhaps TRBD1 (5 bases). The V gene lost 0 bases and the J gene lost 3 bases, with 11 bases spanning the gap. This CDR3 spans 14 amino acids. Germline V gene sequence: CDR1 DFQATT, CDR2 SNEGSKA (reference sequence). Here the CDR3 reads CSARDHGADYGYTF. CDR3 in DNA: TGCAGTGCTAGAGATCACGGGGCTGACTATGGCTACACCTTC.